These 22 T cell receptor beta chains originate from one sample sequenced in a study of PD-1 blockade in classical Hodgkin lymphoma. Each patient relapsed following autologous stem cell transplantation, and prior brentuximab vedotin exposure differed. This table comes from immunoSEQ multiplex PCR, and its TCRdb copy is limited to in-frame clones, with some not included. The sample yields about 29,000 clones, about four fifths seen once. Sequenced material: peripheral blood mononuclear cells (PBMCs), taken before the second cycle of nivolumab. These receptors all stem from a human donor with classical Hodgkin lymphoma.

The chain is built from TRBV28 and TRBJ2-5, with 9 bases fitting TRBD2. Germline trimming cut 5 bases from V and 11 bases from J; bases unmatched to any gene: 15. This CDR3 is built from 15 residues. Germline values: CDR1 MDHEN, CDR2 SYDVKM. The CDR3 region is CASSPTGRGGDEQYF. CDR3 DNA sequence: TGTGCCAGCAGTCCAACTGGGCGGGGGGGCGATGAGCAGTACTTC.

The gene calls are TRBV4-3 and TRBJ1-2; 8 nucleotides align to TRBD1. Germline V lookup: CDR1 LGHNA, CDR2 YSLEER. The junction had 7 bases not matched to a gene; V was cut back by 0 bases and J by 4 bases. There are 16 residues in the CDR3. The DNA of the CDR3 is TGCGCCAGCAGCCAAGAGTCAGGGGGCGCGGGCTATGGCTACACCTTC. Translating it yields CASSQESGGAGYGYTF.

The V call is TRBV7-8, the J call TRBJ1-3; D gene uncertain. CDR1 and CDR2 from the germline V gene are SGHVS and FQNEAQ. V lost 3 bases to trimming and J lost 0 bases, with 12 bases between them. This CDR3 has 16 residues. CDR3 sequence reads: CASSLAQRNSGNTIYF. CDR3 DNA sequence: TGTGCCAGCAGCTTGGCACAGCGAAACTCTGGAAACACCATATATTTT.

This clone was observed a few times. The chain links TRBV13 to TRBJ2-3, with D unresolved. Germline V lookup: CDR1 PRHDT, CDR2 FYEKMQ (reference sequence). The V end lost 0 bases, the J end lost 5 bases, and 6 bases lay between the germline ends. The CDR3 loop spans 13 amino acids. CDR3 coding DNA: TGTGCCAGCAGCTTAGGAGGCAGAGATACGCAGTATTTT. Its protein is CASSLGGRDTQYF.

The chain joins TRBV11-1 to TRBJ1-1; D may be TRBD1 (5 bases). Trimming removed 2 bases from V and 4 bases from J, with 20 bases in between. CDR3 length: 17 amino acids. Germline CDR1 is SGHAT and CDR2 is FQDESV (reference sequence). CDR3 nucleotides: TGTGCCAGCAGCTTAAGATGGGGGGGTCAGGGAGGCACTGAAGCTTTCTTT. Translation gives CASSLRWGGQGGTEAFF. Filled out from reference TRBV11-1 and TRBJ1-1, the complete variable domain reads EAEVAQSPRYKITEKSQAVAFWCDPISGHATLYWYRQILGQGPELLVQFQDESVVDDSQLPKDRFSAERLKGVDSTLKIQPAELGDSAMYLCASSLRWGGQGGTEAFFGQGTRLTVV.

As DNA, the CDR3 is TGTGCCAGCAGCGCGGGGGGCACAGATACGCAGTATTTT. Its protein is CASSAGGTDTQYF. The chain is built from TRBV7-3 and TRBJ2-3; 7 bases line up with TRBD2. Germline trimming cut 5 bases from V and 1 base from J; bases unmatched to any gene: 0. This CDR3 has 13 amino acids. Germline CDR1 SGHTA, CDR2 FQGTGA.

The V and J genes are TRBV19 and TRBJ1-2; D ambiguous. The germline CDR1 and CDR2 sequences are LNHDA and SQIVND (reference sequence). CDR3 length: 11 residues. The germline V and J ends were trimmed by 11 bases and 0 bases, with 7 bases remaining between them. The CDR3 coding sequence is TGTGCCTCGAGTTCTAACTATGGCTACACCTTC. Its protein is CASSSNYGYTF. The full variable domain, with the rest looked up from reference TRBV19 and TRBJ1-2, is DGGITQSPKYLFRKEGQNVTLSCEQNLNHDAMYWYRQDPGQGLRLIYYSQIVNDFQKGDIAEGYSVSREKKESFPLTVTSAQKNPTAFYLCASSSNYGYTFGSGTRLTVV.

The CDR3 bases are TGCGCCAGCAGCCAACGGGTCAGCGGGGGGGTCTCCCGCACAGATACGCAGTATTTT. This translates into CASSQRVSGGVSRTDTQYF. This chain joins TRBV4-3 and TRBJ2-3; 10 bases are a match to TRBD2. The CDR3 contains 19 residues. Germline loops: CDR1 LGHNA, CDR2 YSLEER. The V gene end was trimmed by 2 bases and the J gene end by 1 base; junction bases not matched to a gene: 12.

This clone was found a few times. The CDR3 loop reads CASSLGVLMNTEAFF. The DNA of the CDR3 is TGTGCCAGCAGCTTAGGGGTCCTCATGAACACTGAAGCTTTCTTT. This chain links TRBV7-2 with TRBJ1-1; D is unclear. Deletions cut 1 base from V and 0 bases from J, with 9 bases between. The CDR3 totals 15 residues. CDR1 and CDR2 (germline): SGHTA, FQGNSA.

The J gene is TRBJ2-2, the V gene TRBV19; tentatively, D is TRBD1 (6 bases). The length of the CDR3 is 15 residues. V lost 5 bases and J 2 bases, leaving 12 bases between the germline ends. Germline-derived CDR1 and CDR2 are LNHDA and SQIVND (reference sequence). CDR3 protein: CASSSRQVNTGELFF. Here the CDR3 DNA reads TGTGCCAGTAGTTCCCGACAGGTCAACACCGGGGAGCTGTTTTTT.

This chain joins TRBV5-1 and TRBJ1-2; D is possibly TRBD1 (5 bases). The CDR3 loop spans 14 amino acids. Germline assignment: CDR1 SGHRS and CDR2 YFSETQ. The V end was cut by 4 bases, the J end by 5 bases, with 15 bases between. CDR3 nucleotide sequence: TGCGCCAGCAGCGCGCAGGGAGAGCTATATGGCTACACCTTC. Translating it yields CASSAQGELYGYTF.

The rearrangement links TRBV6-5 to TRBJ2-7; D may be TRBD1 (7 bases). Germline V CDR1 and CDR2: MNHEY, SVGAGI. The ends were cut back, 2 bases at V and 3 bases at J, with 17 bases in the middle. The CDR3 has 16 residues. The CDR3, as DNA: TGTGCCAGCAGTTACGGGGGGCGGGCAGGGGGCTACGAGCAGTACTTC. Protein product: CASSYGGRAGGYEQYF.

This chain links TRBV7-2 with TRBJ2-6, with TRBD2 as a possible D gene (6 bases). The germline CDR1 and CDR2 sequences are SGHTA and FQGNSA. The CDR3 spans 16 residues. V dropped 0 bases and J dropped 0 bases, with 6 bases sitting between them. The CDR3 spells CASSLASGSGANVLTF. CDR3 sequence (DNA): TGTGCCAGCAGCTTAGCTAGCGGCTCTGGGGCCAACGTCCTGACTTTC.

The rearrangement joins TRBV18 to TRBJ1-1, with D tentatively TRBD1 (5 bases). In germline, CDR1 is KGHSH, CDR2 LQKENI. This CDR3 is 13 amino acids long. The V gene lost 4 bases and the J gene lost 1 base, with 7 bases spanning the gap. Here the CDR3 reads CASSRQRNTEAFF. The CDR3 nucleotides read TGTGCCAGCTCACGACAGAGGAACACTGAAGCTTTCTTT. The full variable domain, completed using reference TRBV18 and TRBJ1-1, is NAGVMQNPRHLVRRRGQEARLRCSPMKGHSHVYWYRQLPEEGLKFMVYLQKENIIDESGMPKERFSAEFPKEGPSILRIQQVVRGDSAAYFCASSRQRNTEAFFGQGTRLTVV.

This chain links TRBV4-3 with TRBJ2-1; TRBD2 aligns across 9 bases. The CDR3 spans 17 residues. Germline V gene sequence: CDR1 LGHNA, CDR2 YSLEER. Losses at the gene ends were 0 bases for V and 7 bases for J; bases not matched to a gene: 10. The CDR3 spells CASSQDPGGGGWNEQFF. The CDR3 DNA sequence: TGCGCCAGCAGCCAAGATCCTGGCGGGGGGGGGTGGAATGAGCAGTTCTTC.

The J gene is TRBJ1-1, the V gene TRBV15; a possible D gene is TRBD1 (6 bases). V lost 5 bases and J 9 bases, leaving 16 bases between the germline ends. This CDR3 has 13 amino acids. Germline V gene lookup returns CDR1 LNHNV and CDR2 YYDKDF (reference sequence). Here the CDR3 DNA reads TGTGCCACCAGCCGCGAACAGGGCGGGCAAGCTTTCTTT. Translation: CATSREQGGQAFF.

The chain employs TRBV5-5 and TRBJ1-4, with a possible D match to TRBD1 (5 bases). The CDR3 length is 15 residues. The V gene lost 3 bases and the J gene lost 7 bases, with 16 bases spanning the gap. Germline loops: CDR1 SGHKS, CDR2 YYEKEE (reference sequence). The CDR3 coding sequence is TGTGCCAGCAGCTCGGGGGGGACTCGAGGTGAAAAACTGTTTTTT. This translates into CASSSGGTRGEKLFF.

The chain employs TRBV5-1 and TRBJ1-2, with TRBD1 identical over 9 bases. Unmatched junction bases numbered 3, after V lost 0 bases and J lost 6 bases. This CDR3 spans 14 amino acids. Germline loops: CDR1 SGHRS, CDR2 YFSETQ. CDR3 in amino acids: CASSLGDRVDGYTF. CDR3 sequence (DNA): TGCGCCAGCAGCTTGGGGGACAGGGTTGATGGCTACACCTTC.

In its sample, this clone was seen a few times. This chain links TRBV5-3 with TRBJ2-1; maybe TRBD2 (6 bases). TRBV5-3 is an ORF; its function is uncertain. Trimming shortened V by 8 bases and J by 5 bases, and 11 bases separated the two germline ends. The CDR3 has 12 residues. CDR3: CASSGWDNEQFF. The DNA for the CDR3 is TGTGCCAGCAGCGGGTGGGACAATGAGCAGTTCTTC.

This chain links TRBV19 with TRBJ1-2, with 9 bases identical to TRBD1. The CDR3 contains 17 residues. Germline V gene sequence: CDR1 LNHDA, CDR2 SQIVND (reference sequence). After removal of 3 bases from V and 6 bases from J, the junction contained 14 bases not matched to a gene. This CDR3 reads CASSIHQDRGIFDGYTF. The DNA of the CDR3 is TGTGCCAGTAGTATCCACCAGGACAGGGGAATATTCGATGGCTACACCTTC.

V is TRBV19 and J is TRBJ1-2; 7 bases agree with TRBD1. This CDR3 spans 17 amino acids. V was pared by 6 bases and J by 2 bases, with 15 bases of the junction left unmatched. CDR1 and CDR2 from the germline V gene are LNHDA and SQIVND (reference sequence). This chain's CDR3 is CASRTQGGTQGNYGYTF. The CDR3 region has the DNA TGTGCCAGTAGAACTCAAGGGGGCACACAGGGCAACTATGGCTACACCTTC.

This clone was seen more than once but under ten times. The rearrangement uses TRBV14 and TRBJ1-6, with D uncertain. V lost 4 bases and J 7 bases, leaving 8 bases between the germline ends. The CDR3 sequence is 13 residues long. In germline, CDR1 is SGHDN, CDR2 FVKESK. CDR3 sequence reads: CASSLTRNSPLHF. CDR3 nucleotide sequence: TGTGCCAGCAGCCTTACACGGAATTCACCCCTCCACTTT.